Listed here is a single T cell receptor (beta chain). There is no known antigen for this receptor. At one of its ends the junction is not consistent with the germline gene, which may arise from a read error. This specimen comes from a study of cytomegalovirus exposure and HLA in healthy donors (dated by TCRdb to the late 2010s). The study in broad terms: In an earlier analysis of 550 to 750 of the donors, approximately 260 Gb of sequence data and 90 million to 130 million unique TCR beta sequences from about 179 million T cells were reported. An early release covering roughly 600 HLA-typed donors comprised 250 to 350 gigabases of sequencing data and tens of millions of unique TCR sequences. Of the 300 to 500 genotyped donors, 80% to 90% were placed in the genetic ancestry cluster associated with self-reported Caucasian donors. The aim of the study was to test whether cataloging public T cell receptors could identify signatures of past pathogen exposure. Using immunosequencing, the study profiled T cell repertoires from approximately 700 subjects and related those repertoires to cytomegalovirus serostatus. In addition to the first cohort of 666 subjects, a separate validation cohort of some 120 different subjects was used. The study combined high-throughput TCR immunosequencing, statistical association of individual TCRs with disease status, and machine learning to predict cytomegalovirus infection status. A later analysis re-examined previously published TCR beta repertoires from more than 550 donors and added high-resolution HLA genotyping to investigate patterns of TCR occurrence. Rather than using new phenotypic data, the later analysis identified candidate immune exposures from TCR beta sequences and from how often those sequences occurred across donors. An earlier analysis of some 500 of the donors applied high-throughput TCR beta sequencing to assess whether each TCR beta V gene segment acted as functional or pseudogenic. Donor age, sex, ethnicity and CMV serostatus were compiled alongside the repertoire data. A later genetic analysis used genome-wide SNP genotypes for about 65% of the roughly 670 donors, treating that subset as a discovery cohort. All discovery cohort repertoires had been generated on a single sequencing platform. HLA typing covered class I and class II loci at four-digit resolution. Typing coverage differed by locus: A, B, C, DRB1 and DQB1 were typed in roughly 629-630 donors, DQA1 in 522, DPA1 in nearly 610, and DPB1 in just under 480. About five DR-DQ haplotypes were treated as single units for association and clustering because of strong linkage in the cohort. Across roughly 420 genotyped donors of the cohort, an average of approximately 240,000 unique TCR beta nucleotide sequences per donor were sequenced, and approximately 17% of those sequences were non-productive.

Overall study outcomes, separate from this receptor: The earlier analysis of 450 to 700 of the donors excluded around 17 rarely observed V segments, including chromosome 9 orphons, because counts were too low. Linkage disequilibrium might explain the correlated functional status among segregating V segments, but an unknown experimental factor could not be excluded. A later analysis found that most CMV-associated TCR beta chains appeared HLA-restricted, with HLA associations seemingly driven largely by CMV exposure. A later genetic analysis associated a missense DCLRE1C variant with V-gene and J-gene trimming of TCR beta chains, and an independent cohort replicated the association. A total of 164 TCR beta chains were listed by the study as associated with cytomegalovirus. When HLA alleles, especially DR and DQ, strongly co-occurred, TCR associations were difficult to assign to individual alleles. Broadly in line with IMGT annotations, most TCR beta V segments showed up in productive rearrangements about 87% or about 30% of the time in an earlier analysis of 450 to 600 of the donors. Roughly uniform sequencing depth across donors was assumed in presence/absence analyses, although this assumption may not hold. Because some donors lacked HLA typing at each locus, the association tests relied only on the typed subset. For the cohort, immune exposure information was limited to CMV serostatus. In a later analysis, the rate of TCR association differed among HLA loci, with DRB1 alleles having the most associated TCRs and HLA-C alleles having the fewest. The classifier was reported to diagnose cytomegalovirus status with high specificity and sensitivity in both the original cohort and the validation cohort. According to a later analysis, parvovirus B19, influenza, CMV and Epstein-Barr virus appeared linked to several top co-occurrence clusters. Across donors, most TCR sequences were observed very rarely, whereas some public TCRs were present in many individuals. In a later genetic analysis, fewer N-insertions in productive TCRs were reported among donors in an Asian-associated ancestry cluster than the 666-donor mean. A further reported finding was that TCR beta sequences accurately predicted the HLA-A and HLA-B alleles for most subjects in the first cohort. A cluster of highly shared sequence variants was judged likely to represent a technical artifact of the sequencing pipeline. At a false discovery rate of 0.05, a later analysis linked about 16,000 TCR beta sequences to specific HLA alleles. This cohort had only TCR beta chains sequenced, and the lack of alpha or paired-chain data limited which features could be detected. In vitro tests confirmed that a few of the cytomegalovirus-associated TCR beta chains recognize cytomegalovirus antigens. In a later analysis, HLA-associated TCR beta chains showed more clonal expansion and lower generation probabilities than non-associated chains that were equally common. The authors suggested that the approach could potentially be generalized to other disease states and immunological phenotypes.

Libraries were made using the immunoSEQ multiplex PCR assay. A mixture of 60 forward primers for TCR Vbeta segments and 13 reverse primers for TCR Jbeta segments was used in the multiplex PCR. Amplification of the CDR3 region of rearranged TCR beta genes was performed with a multiplex PCR assay on genomic DNA. On the Illumina HiSeq System, the amplified TCR beta libraries were sequenced as 87-base-pair reads. Turning to the authors' computational methods: In a later analysis, about 80 million unique TCR beta chains were counted across the roughly 670 repertoires, and roughly 10 million of these chains were shared by at least two donors. Raw reads were error-corrected and collapsed into unique sequences by a nearest-neighbor algorithm in which closely related sequences were merged to remove PCR and sequencing errors. V, D and J gene segments were assigned by aligning CDR3 sequences to IMGT reference sequences. For a sequence to be retained, a match of at least six nucleotides was required to both a V gene segment and a J gene segment. Rearrangements were called productive when the CDR3 lacked stop codons and stayed in frame with V and J; all others were non-productive. Following IMGT convention, CDR3 was defined as the stretch from the second conserved V-encoded cysteine up to the conserved J-encoded phenylalanine. In an earlier analysis of 550 to 650 of the donors, sequences lacking an unambiguous match to a single V gene segment were excluded. An earlier analysis of 500 to 600 of the donors classified V segments as functional when productive rearrangements were above 56.7% and as segregating when the standard deviation between donors was above 5%. A statistical classification framework was built to diagnose cytomegalovirus status from the catalog of TCR beta chain sequences. V and J gene assignment, in a later analysis, came from comparing TCR nucleotide sequences with IMGT/GENE-DB human TR gene sequences. Using the TCRdist pipeline, a later analysis assigned CDR3 sequences along with most-parsimonious VDJ recombination scenarios. In a later analysis, each TCR beta chain was defined by its CDR3 amino acid sequence together with its V-gene family, and reads lacking a unique V-gene family were excluded. To address suspected cross-contamination and a sequencing artifact, a later analysis removed approximately 600 highly shared, low-generation-probability nucleotide sequences. A later analysis calculated a clonal expansion index for each public chain from normalized within-repertoire ranks of inferred template counts. In a later analysis, generation probabilities were computed with a VDJ recombination model fitted to out-of-frame rearrangements, and the resulting probabilities were checked against IGoR. A later analysis scored TCR-TCR, TCR-HLA and TCR-CMV co-occurrence with hypergeometric tests, applying a repertoire-size bias correction to TCR pairs. A later analysis estimated false discovery rates by permuting HLA or CMV assignments 20 times. In a later analysis, co-occurring TCRs were grouped with DBSCAN, and TCRdist sequence similarity was added when clustering was performed within HLA-allele-positive subsets. Repertoires with fewer than 30,000 or more than 120,000 public chains were left out of co-occurrence clustering, as were about 5 repertoires with anomalous nucleotide sharing. Entries here come from immuneACCESS through TCRdb and include only in-frame sequences with V and J called. Some clones fail to appear in such tables; in the studies checked, an unresolved V gene covers under half of the shortfall, and the cause of the remainder is unknown. V and J calls and clone size are copied from that table; D and trimming were computed from the DNA. This sample lists almost 200,000 clones; about four fifths were detected once. Around 0.42% of the sample comes from the top ten.

In total, 666 healthy bone marrow donors made up the cohort. At the time of sampling, every cohort member was nominally healthy, though immune exposures that went unrecorded were likely present. The donor tested CMV seropositive and was one of the 289 seropositive cohort members. A peripheral blood sample was provided by each donor, and peripheral blood mononuclear cells were used for TCR beta sequencing. The Qiagen DNeasy Blood Extraction Kit was used to extract genomic DNA from the blood cell samples. Sequencing input: PBMCs. This sequence was found in a male donor in good health and CMV-seropositive.

CDR3 sequence: CSVVLPGGFWHF. The nucleotides read TGCAGCGTTGTACTACCCGGGGGGTTCTGGCACTTC. Recombination connected TRBV29-1 to TRBJ2-7; TRBD2 aligns with 7 central bases. From its cysteine to its phenylalanine, the CDR3 spans 12 amino acids. Of the read, only the CDR3 DNA is kept; its 36 bases are in frame from base 1. In the germline V gene, CDR1 corresponds to SQVTM and CDR2 to ANQGSEA.